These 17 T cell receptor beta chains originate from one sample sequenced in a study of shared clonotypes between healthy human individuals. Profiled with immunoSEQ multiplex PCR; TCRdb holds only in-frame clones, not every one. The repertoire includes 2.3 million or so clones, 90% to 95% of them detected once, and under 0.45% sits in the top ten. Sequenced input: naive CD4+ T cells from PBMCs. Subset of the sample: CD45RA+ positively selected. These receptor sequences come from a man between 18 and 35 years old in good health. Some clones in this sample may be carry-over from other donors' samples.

The CDR3 protein is CASSQGRRDQETQYF. The CDR3 DNA reads as TGCGCCAGCAGCCAAGGACGGAGAGACCAAGAGACCCAGTACTTC. The J gene is TRBJ2-5, the V gene TRBV4-1; D gene uncertain. V was trimmed by 1 base and J by 0 bases, leaving 9 bases between them. Germline CDR1 is MGHRA and CDR2 is YSYEKL. This CDR3 spans 15 amino acids.

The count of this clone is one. CDR3 region: CASSIPRDPSINEKLFF. The CDR3 DNA sequence: TGTGCCAGTAGTATACCGAGGGACCCTTCTATTAATGAAAAACTGTTTTTT. This chain connects TRBV19 to TRBJ1-4; maybe TRBD1 (5 bases). The CDR3 length is 17 residues. V lost 2 bases to trimming and J lost 4 bases, with 17 bases between them. Germline V lookup: CDR1 LNHDA, CDR2 SQIVND (reference sequence). Using reference TRBV19 and TRBJ1-4 for the parts outside the CDR3, the full variable domain is DGGITQSPKYLFRKEGQNVTLSCEQNLNHDAMYWYRQDPGQGLRLIYYSQIVNDFQKGDIAEGYSVSREKKESFPLTVTSAQKNPTAFYLCASSIPRDPSINEKLFFGSGTQLSVL.

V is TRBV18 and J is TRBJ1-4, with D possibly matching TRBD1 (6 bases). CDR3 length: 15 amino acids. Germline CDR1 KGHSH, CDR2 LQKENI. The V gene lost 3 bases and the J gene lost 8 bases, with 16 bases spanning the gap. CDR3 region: CASSPEYTGTEKLFF. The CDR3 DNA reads TGTGCCAGCTCACCGGAGTATACAGGGACCGAAAAACTGTTTTTT.

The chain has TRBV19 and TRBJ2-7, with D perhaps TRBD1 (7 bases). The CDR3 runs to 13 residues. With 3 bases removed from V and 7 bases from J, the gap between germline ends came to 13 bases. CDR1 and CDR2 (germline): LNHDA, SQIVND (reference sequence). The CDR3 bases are TGTGCCAGTAGTATGGCACAGGGGAGGGAGCAGTACTTC. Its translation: CASSMAQGREQYF. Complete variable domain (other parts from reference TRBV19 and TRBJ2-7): DGGITQSPKYLFRKEGQNVTLSCEQNLNHDAMYWYRQDPGQGLRLIYYSQIVNDFQKGDIAEGYSVSREKKESFPLTVTSAQKNPTAFYLCASSMAQGREQYFGPGTRLTVT.

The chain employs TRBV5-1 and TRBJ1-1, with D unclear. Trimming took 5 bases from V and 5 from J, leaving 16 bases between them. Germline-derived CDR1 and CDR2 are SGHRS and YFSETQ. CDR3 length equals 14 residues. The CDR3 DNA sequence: TGCGCCAGCAGGTTCTGGACGGCGGGAACTGAAGCTTTCTTT. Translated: CASRFWTAGTEAFF. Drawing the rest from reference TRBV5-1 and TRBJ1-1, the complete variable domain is KAGVTQTPRYLIKTRGQQVTLSCSPISGHRSVSWYQQTPGQGLQFLFEYFSETQRNKGNFPGRFSGRQFSNSRSEMNVSTLELGDSALYLCASRFWTAGTEAFFGQGTRLTVV.

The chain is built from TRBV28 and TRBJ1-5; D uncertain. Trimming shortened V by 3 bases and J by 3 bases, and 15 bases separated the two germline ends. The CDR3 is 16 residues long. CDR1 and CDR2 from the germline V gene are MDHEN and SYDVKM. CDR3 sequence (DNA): TGTGCCAGCAGTTTGTTGGCAGGAACGGACAATCAGCCCCAGCATTTT. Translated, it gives CASSLLAGTDNQPQHF.

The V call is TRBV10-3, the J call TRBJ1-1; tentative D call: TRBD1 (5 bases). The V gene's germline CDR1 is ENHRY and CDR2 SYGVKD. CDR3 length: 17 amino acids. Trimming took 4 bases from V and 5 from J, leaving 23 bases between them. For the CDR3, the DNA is TGTGCCATCAGTGTTAGGGAGTCGTGGGGGTTAAGTACTGAAGCTTTCTTT. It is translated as CAISVRESWGLSTEAFF.

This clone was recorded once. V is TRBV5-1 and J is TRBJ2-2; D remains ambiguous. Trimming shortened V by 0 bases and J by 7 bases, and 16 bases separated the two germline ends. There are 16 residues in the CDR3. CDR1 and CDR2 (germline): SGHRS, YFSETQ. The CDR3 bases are TGCGCCAGCAGCTTGGCTGGAAGGGTAGAATTCGGGGAGCTGTTTTTT. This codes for CASSLAGRVEFGELFF.

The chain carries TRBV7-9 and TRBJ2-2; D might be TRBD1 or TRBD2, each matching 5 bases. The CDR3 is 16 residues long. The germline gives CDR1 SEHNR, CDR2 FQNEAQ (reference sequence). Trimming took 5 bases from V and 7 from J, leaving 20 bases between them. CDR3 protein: CASSPLGTGAGGELFF. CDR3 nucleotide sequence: TGTGCCAGCAGCCCCCTCGGAACTGGGGCGGGCGGGGAGCTGTTTTTT. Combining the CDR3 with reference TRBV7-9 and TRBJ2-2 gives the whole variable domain DTGVSQNPRHKITKRGQNVTFRCDPISEHNRLYWYRQTLGQGPEFLTYFQNEAQLEKSRLLSDRFSAERPKGSFSTLEIQRTEQGDSAMYLCASSPLGTGAGGELFFGEGSRLTVL.

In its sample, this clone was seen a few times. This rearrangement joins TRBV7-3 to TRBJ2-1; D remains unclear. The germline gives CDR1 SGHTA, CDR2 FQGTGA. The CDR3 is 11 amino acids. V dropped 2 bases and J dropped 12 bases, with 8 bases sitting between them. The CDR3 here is CASSLGSLQFF. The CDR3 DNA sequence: TGTGCCAGCAGCTTAGGTAGTCTGCAGTTCTTC. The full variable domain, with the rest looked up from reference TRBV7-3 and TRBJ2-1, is GAGVSQTPSNKVTEKGKYVELRCDPISGHTALYWYRQSLGQGPEFLIYFQGTGAADDSGLPNDRFFAVRPEGSVSTLKIQRTERGDSAVYLCASSLGSLQFFGPGTRLTVL.

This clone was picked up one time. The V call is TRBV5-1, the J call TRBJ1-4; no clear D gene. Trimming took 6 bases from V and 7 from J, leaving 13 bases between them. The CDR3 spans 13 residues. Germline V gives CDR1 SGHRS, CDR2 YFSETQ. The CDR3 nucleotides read TGCGCCAGCAACCCCGGGAACGGTGAAAAACTGTTTTTT. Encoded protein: CASNPGNGEKLFF.

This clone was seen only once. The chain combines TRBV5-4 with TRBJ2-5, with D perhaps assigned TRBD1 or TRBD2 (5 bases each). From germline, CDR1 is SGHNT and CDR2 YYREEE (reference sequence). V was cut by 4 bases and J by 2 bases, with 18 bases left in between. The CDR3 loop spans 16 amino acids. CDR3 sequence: CASSPPGPPKQETQYF. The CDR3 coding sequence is TGTGCCAGCAGCCCCCCGGGACCGCCGAAACAAGAGACCCAGTACTTC. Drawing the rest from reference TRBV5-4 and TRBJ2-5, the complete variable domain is ETGVTQSPTHLIKTRGQQVTLRCSSQSGHNTVSWYQQALGQGPQFIFQYYREEENGRGNFPPRFSGLQFPNYSSELNVNALELDDSALYLCASSPPGPPKQETQYFGPGTRLLVL.

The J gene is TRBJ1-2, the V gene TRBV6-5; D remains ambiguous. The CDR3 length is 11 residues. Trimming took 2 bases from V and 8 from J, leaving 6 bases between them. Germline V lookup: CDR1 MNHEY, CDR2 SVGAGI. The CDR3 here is CASSYNAGYTF. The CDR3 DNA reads TGTGCCAGCAGTTACAACGCCGGCTACACCTTC.

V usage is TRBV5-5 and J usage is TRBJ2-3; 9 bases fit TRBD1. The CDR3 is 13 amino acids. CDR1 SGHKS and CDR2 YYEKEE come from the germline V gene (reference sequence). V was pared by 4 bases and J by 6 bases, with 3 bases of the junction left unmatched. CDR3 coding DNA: TGTGCCAGCAGCGCACAGGGGGCCGATACGCAGTATTTT. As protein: CASSAQGADTQYF.

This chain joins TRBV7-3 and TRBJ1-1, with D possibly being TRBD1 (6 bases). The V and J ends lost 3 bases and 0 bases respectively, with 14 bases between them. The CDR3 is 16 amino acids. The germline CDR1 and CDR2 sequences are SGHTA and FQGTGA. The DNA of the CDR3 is TGTGCCAGCAGCTTGAATGGGGGGCCACTGAACACTGAAGCTTTCTTT. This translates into CASSLNGGPLNTEAFF.

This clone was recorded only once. CDR3 sequence: CASSIPPGSGQPQHF. CDR3 coding DNA: TGTGCCAGTAGTATTCCTCCCGGGTCCGGCCAGCCCCAGCATTTT. The V gene is TRBV19, the J gene TRBJ1-5; D gene uncertain. Germline-derived CDR1 and CDR2 are LNHDA and SQIVND (reference sequence). The V end lost 3 bases, the J end lost 7 bases, and 16 bases lay between the germline ends. This CDR3 spans 15 amino acids.

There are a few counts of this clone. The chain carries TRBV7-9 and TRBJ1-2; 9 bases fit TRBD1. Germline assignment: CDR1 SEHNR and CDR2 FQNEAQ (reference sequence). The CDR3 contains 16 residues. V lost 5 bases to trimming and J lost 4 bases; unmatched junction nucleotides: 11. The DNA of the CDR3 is TGTGCCAGCAGCCCAACCGGGACAGGGAGTCCCTATGGCTACACCTTC. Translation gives CASSPTGTGSPYGYTF.